This entry concerns a single T cell receptor (beta chain). What it recognizes is unknown. Specified treatment: oral pan-JAK inhibitor, 5-10 mg twice daily. Sequencing relied on a cDNA template that was reverse transcribed from extracted RNA. Only in-frame clones appear in the TCRdb table, and some are missing; sequencing was by immunoSEQ multiplex PCR. The data contain about 210,000 clones, less than 65% of them singletons. The entry originates in a study of CD8+ T cells in alopecia areata. Looking at the study overall: The study gave treated patients oral tofacitinib at 5 to 10 mg twice daily. The percentage of affected scalp area served as the score of severity for treated patients.

The length of the CDR3 is 16 residues. Germline V gene sequence: CDR1 KGHSH, CDR2 LQKENI. The ends lost 3 bases at V and 3 bases at J; junction bases unmatched: 5. Study outcomes and limitations: The link between baseline CD8+ expansion and response remains uncertain with one nonresponder. It was less clear whether patients shared TCRs than it was in mice, possibly because of HLA.

The material was CD4+ T cells sorted from blood, obtained at week 4, from a patient treated with tofacitinib. The chain uses TRBV18 and TRBJ1-6; TRBD1 aligns across 7 bases. The sequence derives from a human donor with alopecia areata. The CDR3 DNA reads TGTGCCAGCTCACCCCGAAGACAGGGCTATAATTCACCCCTCCACTTT. It is translated as CASSPRRQGYNSPLHF.